This entry lists 4 T cell receptor beta chains sequenced from one sample in a study of OX40 agonist ivuxolimab in advanced cancers. The table came from immunoSEQ multiplex PCR; TCRdb's copy has only in-frame clones and leaves some out. The table includes fewer than 40,000 clones, about 70% detected once. This sample comprised CD4+ or CD8+ T cells sorted from blood, obtained in a trial of the OX40 agonist ivuxolimab. These receptor sequences come from an adult with an advanced solid tumor such as melanoma, head and neck, liver or kidney cancer.

The chain employs TRBV27 and TRBJ1-2; D not resolved. Trimming removed 3 bases from V and 7 bases from J, with 12 bases in between. This CDR3 has 13 residues. Germline CDR1 MNHEY, CDR2 SMNVEV (reference sequence). CDR3 bases: TGTGCCAGCAGTTTCTCTGGGCTGGTTGGCTACACCTTC. As protein: CASSFSGLVGYTF.

The CDR3 nucleotides are TGTGCCTGGAGTGTTTCGGGTTGGAGCTATGGCTACACCTTC. It translates to CAWSVSGWSYGYTF. This chain uses TRBV30 with TRBJ1-2; D is unclear. The length of the CDR3 is 14 residues. V lost 0 bases to trimming and J lost 4 bases, with 12 bases between them. CDR1 GTSNPN and CDR2 SVGIG come from the germline V gene (reference sequence).

The chain carries TRBV30 and TRBJ1-6; D possibly corresponds to TRBD1 (6 bases). Germline CDR1 and CDR2: GTSNPN and SVGIG (reference sequence). Trimming took off 8 bases at V and 7 bases at J, with 18 bases between the two ends. This CDR3 spans 14 amino acids. CDR3: CAGEGGYGNSPLHF. As DNA, the CDR3 is TGTGCCGGAGAGGGGGGCTATGGAAATTCACCCCTCCACTTT.

The chain joins TRBV7-2 to TRBJ1-2; 7 positions match TRBD1. The CDR3 length is 14 residues. Germline trimming cut 4 bases from V and 8 bases from J; bases unmatched to any gene: 10. Germline V gives CDR1 SGHTA, CDR2 FQGNSA. The CDR3 here is CASSSSTGAGGYTF. CDR3 bases: TGTGCCAGCAGCTCCTCAACAGGGGCCGGGGGCTACACCTTC.